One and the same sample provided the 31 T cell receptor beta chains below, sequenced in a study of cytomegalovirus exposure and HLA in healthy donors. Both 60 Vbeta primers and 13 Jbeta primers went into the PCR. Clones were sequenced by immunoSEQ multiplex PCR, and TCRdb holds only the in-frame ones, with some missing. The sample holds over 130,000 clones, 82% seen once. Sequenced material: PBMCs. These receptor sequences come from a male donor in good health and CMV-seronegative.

CDR3 coding DNA: TGTGCCAGCAGATCAGCGGGAGGGGAAGGCGGTGAGCAGTTCTTC. Translated, it gives CASRSAGGEGGEQFF. V is TRBV7-9 and J is TRBJ2-1, with 10 positions matching TRBD2. The CDR3 totals 15 residues. Germline trimming cut 6 bases from V and 9 bases from J; bases unmatched to any gene: 11. The germline gives CDR1 SEHNR, CDR2 FQNEAQ (reference sequence). The full variable domain, rest sourced from reference TRBV7-9 and TRBJ2-1, is DTGVSQNPRHKITKRGQNVTFRCDPISEHNRLYWYRQTLGQGPEFLTYFQNEAQLEKSRLLSDRFSAERPKGSFSTLEIQRTEQGDSAMYLCASRSAGGEGGEQFFGPGTRLTVL.

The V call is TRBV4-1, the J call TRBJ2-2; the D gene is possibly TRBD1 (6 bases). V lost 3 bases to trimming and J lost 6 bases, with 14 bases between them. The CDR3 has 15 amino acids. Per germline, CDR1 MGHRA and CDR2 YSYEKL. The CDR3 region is CASSQGASGPGELFF. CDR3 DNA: TGCGCCAGCAGCCAGGGGGCCTCAGGACCCGGGGAGCTGTTTTTT.

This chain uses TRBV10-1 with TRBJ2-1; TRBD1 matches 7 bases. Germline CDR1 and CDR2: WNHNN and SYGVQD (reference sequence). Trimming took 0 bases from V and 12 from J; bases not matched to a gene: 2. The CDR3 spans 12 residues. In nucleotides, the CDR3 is TGCGCCAGCAGTGAGTCGTGGACAGGGCAGTTCTTC. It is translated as CASSESWTGQFF.

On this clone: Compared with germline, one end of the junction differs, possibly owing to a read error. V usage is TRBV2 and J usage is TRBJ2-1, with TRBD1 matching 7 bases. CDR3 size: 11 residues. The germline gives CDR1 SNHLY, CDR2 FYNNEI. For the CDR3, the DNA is TGTGCCAGCAGCGACAGGGACCTGGCCCTCTTC. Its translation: CASSDRDLALF. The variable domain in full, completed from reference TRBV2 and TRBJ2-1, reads EPEVTQTPSHQVTQMGQEVILRCVPISNHLYFYWYRQILGQKVEFLVSFYNNEISEKSEIFDDQFSVERPDGSNFTLKIRSTKLEDSAMYFCASSDRDLALFGPGTRLTVL.

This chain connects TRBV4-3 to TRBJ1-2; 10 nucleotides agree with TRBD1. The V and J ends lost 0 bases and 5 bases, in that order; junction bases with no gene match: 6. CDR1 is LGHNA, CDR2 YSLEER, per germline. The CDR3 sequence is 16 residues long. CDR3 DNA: TGCGCCAGCAGCCAAGAGGTCCCGGGACAGGGGTATGGCTACACCTTC. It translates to CASSQEVPGQGYGYTF.

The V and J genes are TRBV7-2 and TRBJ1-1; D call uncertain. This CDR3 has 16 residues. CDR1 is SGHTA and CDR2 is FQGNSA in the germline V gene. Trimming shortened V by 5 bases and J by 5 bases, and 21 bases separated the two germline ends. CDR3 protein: CASSREGLSLGTEAFF. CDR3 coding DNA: TGTGCCAGCAGCCGGGAGGGTCTATCCCTCGGTACTGAAGCTTTCTTT.

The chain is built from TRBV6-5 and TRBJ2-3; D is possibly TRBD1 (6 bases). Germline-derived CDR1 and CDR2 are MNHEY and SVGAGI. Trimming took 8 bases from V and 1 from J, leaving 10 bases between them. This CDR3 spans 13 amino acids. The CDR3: CASGGSGTDTQYF. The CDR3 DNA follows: TGTGCCAGCGGGGGCTCGGGCACAGATACGCAGTATTTT.

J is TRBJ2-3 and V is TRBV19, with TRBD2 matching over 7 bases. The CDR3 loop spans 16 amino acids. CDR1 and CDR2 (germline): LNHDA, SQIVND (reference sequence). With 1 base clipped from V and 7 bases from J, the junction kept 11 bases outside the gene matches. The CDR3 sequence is CASSIGIAGARYTQYF. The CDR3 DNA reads TGTGCCAGTAGTATAGGGATAGCGGGCGCTCGGTATACGCAGTATTTT.

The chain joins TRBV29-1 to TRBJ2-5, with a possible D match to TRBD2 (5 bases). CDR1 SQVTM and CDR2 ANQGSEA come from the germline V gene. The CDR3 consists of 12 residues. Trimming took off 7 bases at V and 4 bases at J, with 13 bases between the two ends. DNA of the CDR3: TGCAGCGCCTATGGACTTGGAGAGACCCAGTACTTC. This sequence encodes CSAYGLGETQYF.

CDR3 DNA: TGCAGCGTTGAAGATACCGAGGAGAGCTCCTACGAGCAGTACTTC. Translated: CSVEDTEESSYEQYF. The chain has TRBV29-1 and TRBJ2-7; no firm D call. This CDR3 contains 15 residues. Germline CDR1 is SQVTM and CDR2 is ANQGSEA. The V end lost 0 bases, the J end lost 0 bases, and 12 bases lay between the germline ends.

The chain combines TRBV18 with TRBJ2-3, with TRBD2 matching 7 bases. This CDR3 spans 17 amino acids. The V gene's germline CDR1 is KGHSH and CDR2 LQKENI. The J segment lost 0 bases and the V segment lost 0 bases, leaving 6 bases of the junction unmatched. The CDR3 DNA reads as TGTGCCAGCTCACCACCGCTGAGCGGGATAAGCACAGATACGCAGTATTTT. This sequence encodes CASSPPLSGISTDTQYF.

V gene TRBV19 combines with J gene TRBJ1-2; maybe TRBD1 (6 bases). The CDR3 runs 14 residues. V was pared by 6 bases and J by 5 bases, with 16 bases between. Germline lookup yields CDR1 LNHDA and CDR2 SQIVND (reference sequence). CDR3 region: CASSGTSPRYGYTF. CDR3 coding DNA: TGTGCCAGTAGCGGGACAAGCCCTAGGTATGGCTACACCTTC.

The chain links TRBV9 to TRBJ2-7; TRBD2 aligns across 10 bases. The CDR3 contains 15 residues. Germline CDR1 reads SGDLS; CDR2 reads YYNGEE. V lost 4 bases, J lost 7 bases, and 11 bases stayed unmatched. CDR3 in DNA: TGTGCCAGCAGCTTGAGGCTAGCGGGAGTTGGGGAGCAGTACTTC. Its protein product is CASSLRLAGVGEQYF.

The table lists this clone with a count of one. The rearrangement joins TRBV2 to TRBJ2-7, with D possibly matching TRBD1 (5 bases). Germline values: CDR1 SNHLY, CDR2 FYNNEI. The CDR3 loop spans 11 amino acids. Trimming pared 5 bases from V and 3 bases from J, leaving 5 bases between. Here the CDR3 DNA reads TGTGCCAGCAGTCAGGGCTACGAGCAGTACTTC. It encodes CASSQGYEQYF.

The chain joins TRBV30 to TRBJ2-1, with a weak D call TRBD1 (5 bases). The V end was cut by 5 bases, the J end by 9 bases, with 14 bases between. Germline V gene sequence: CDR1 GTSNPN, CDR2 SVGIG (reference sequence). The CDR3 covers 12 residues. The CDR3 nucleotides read TGTGCCTGGGCGGTTCCGACAGCTGAGCAGTTCTTC. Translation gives CAWAVPTAEQFF.

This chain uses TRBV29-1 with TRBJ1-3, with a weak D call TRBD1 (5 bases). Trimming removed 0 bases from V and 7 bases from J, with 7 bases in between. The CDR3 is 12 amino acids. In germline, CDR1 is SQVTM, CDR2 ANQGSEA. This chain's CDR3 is CSVEDGANTIYF. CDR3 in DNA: TGCAGCGTTGAAGATGGGGCCAACACCATATATTTT.

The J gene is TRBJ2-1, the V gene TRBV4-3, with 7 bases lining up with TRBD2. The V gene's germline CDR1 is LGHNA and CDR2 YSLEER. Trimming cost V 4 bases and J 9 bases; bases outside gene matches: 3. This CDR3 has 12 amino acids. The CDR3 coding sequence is TGCGCCAGCAGCCCTGTAGCGGGTGAGCAGTTCTTC. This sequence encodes CASSPVAGEQFF.

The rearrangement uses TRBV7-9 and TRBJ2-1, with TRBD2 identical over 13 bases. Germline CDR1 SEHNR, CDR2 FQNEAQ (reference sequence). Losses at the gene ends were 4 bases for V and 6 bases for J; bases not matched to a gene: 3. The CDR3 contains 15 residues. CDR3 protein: CASSSGLAGANEQFF. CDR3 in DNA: TGTGCCAGCAGCTCCGGACTAGCGGGAGCCAATGAGCAGTTCTTC. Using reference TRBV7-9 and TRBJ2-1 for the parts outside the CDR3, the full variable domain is DTGVSQNPRHKITKRGQNVTFRCDPISEHNRLYWYRQTLGQGPEFLTYFQNEAQLEKSRLLSDRFSAERPKGSFSTLEIQRTEQGDSAMYLCASSSGLAGANEQFFGPGTRLTVL.

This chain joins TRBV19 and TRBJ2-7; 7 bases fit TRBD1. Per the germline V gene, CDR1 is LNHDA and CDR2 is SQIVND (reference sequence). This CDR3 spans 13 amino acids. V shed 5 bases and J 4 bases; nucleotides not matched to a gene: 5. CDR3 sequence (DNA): TGTGCCAGTAGTCCTCTGACAGGGTACGAGCAGTACTTC. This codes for CASSPLTGYEQYF.

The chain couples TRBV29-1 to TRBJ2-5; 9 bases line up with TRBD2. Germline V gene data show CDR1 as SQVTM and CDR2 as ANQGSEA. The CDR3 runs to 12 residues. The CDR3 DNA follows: TGCAGTGGGACTAGCCTTGGGGAGACCCAGTACTTC. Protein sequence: CSGTSLGETQYF.

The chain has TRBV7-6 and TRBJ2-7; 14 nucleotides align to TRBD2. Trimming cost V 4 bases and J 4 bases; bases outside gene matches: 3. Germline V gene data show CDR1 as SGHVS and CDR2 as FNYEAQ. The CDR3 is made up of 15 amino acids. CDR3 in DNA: TGTGCCAGCAGCTCGGGACTAGCGGGAGTATACGAGCAGTACTTC. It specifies CASSSGLAGVYEQYF.

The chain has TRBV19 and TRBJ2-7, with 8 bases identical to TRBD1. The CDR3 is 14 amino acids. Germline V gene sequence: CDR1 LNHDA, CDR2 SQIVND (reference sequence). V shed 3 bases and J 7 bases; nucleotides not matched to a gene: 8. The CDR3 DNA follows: TGTGCCAGTAGTATGTGGCAGGGGGCTGGTGAGCAGTACTTC. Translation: CASSMWQGAGEQYF.

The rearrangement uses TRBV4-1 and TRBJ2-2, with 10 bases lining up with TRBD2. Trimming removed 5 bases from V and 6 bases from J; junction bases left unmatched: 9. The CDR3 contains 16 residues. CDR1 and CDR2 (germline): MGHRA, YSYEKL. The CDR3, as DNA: TGCGCCAGCAGCGCCTGGGGAGCGGGAGGGGCCGGGGAGCTGTTTTTT. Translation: CASSAWGAGGAGELFF.

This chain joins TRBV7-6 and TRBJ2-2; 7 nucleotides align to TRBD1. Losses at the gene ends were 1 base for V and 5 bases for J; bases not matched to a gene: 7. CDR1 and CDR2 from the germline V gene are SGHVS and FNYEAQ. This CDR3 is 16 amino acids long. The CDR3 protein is CASSLGQGRFTGELFF. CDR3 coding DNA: TGTGCCAGCAGCTTAGGACAGGGAAGGTTTACCGGGGAGCTGTTTTTT. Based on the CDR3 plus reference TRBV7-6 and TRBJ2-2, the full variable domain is GAGVSQSPRYKVTKRGQDVALRCDPISGHVSLYWYRQALGQGPEFLTYFNYEAQQDKSGLPNDRFSAERPEGSISTLTIQRTEQRDSAMYRCASSLGQGRFTGELFFGEGSRLTVL.

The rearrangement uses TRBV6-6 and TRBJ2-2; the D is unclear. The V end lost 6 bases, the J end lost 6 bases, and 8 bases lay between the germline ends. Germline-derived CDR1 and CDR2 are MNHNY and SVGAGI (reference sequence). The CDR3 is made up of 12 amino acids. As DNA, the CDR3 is TGTGCCAGCAGCCCTTCTCCCGGGGAGCTGTTTTTT. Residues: CASSPSPGELFF.

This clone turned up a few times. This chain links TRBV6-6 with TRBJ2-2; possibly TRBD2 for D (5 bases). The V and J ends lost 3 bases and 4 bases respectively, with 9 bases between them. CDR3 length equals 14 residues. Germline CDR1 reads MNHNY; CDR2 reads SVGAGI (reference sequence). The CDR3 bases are TGTGCCAGCAGTTATGCTAGCCGCACCGGGGAGCTGTTTTTT. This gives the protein CASSYASRTGELFF.

The CDR3 is CASSQDKGGGIEQYF. The CDR3 coding sequence is TGCGCCAGCAGCCAAGATAAGGGAGGGGGGATCGAGCAGTACTTC. The gene calls are TRBV4-3 and TRBJ2-7, with a possible D match to TRBD2 (7 bases). CDR3 length: 15 amino acids. Germline V lookup: CDR1 LGHNA, CDR2 YSLEER. Trimming took off 0 bases at V and 6 bases at J, with 15 bases between the two ends.

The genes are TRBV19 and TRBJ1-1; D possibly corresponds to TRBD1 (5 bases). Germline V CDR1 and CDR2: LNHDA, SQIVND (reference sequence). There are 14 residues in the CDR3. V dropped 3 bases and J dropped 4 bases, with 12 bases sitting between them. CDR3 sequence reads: CASSITGLPTEAFF. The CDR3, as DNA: TGTGCCAGTAGTATTACAGGCCTGCCCACTGAAGCTTTCTTT.

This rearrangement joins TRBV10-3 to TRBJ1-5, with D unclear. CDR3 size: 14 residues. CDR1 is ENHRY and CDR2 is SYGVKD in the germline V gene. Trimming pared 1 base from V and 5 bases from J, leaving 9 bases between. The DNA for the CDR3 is TGTGCCATCAGTGAGTACGCGGCAGATCAGCCCCAGCATTTT. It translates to CAISEYAADQPQHF.

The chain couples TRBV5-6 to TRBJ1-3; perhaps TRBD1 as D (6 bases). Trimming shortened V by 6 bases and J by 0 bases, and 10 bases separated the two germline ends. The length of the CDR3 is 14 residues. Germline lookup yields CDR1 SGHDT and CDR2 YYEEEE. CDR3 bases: TGTGCCAGCACCAAGGACAGCTCTGGAAACACCATATATTTT. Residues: CASTKDSSGNTIYF.

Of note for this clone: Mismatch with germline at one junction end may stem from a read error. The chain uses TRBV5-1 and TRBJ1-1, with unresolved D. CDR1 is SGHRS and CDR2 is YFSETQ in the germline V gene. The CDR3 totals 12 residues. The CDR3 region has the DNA TGCGCCAGCAGCTTCGGGAACAGTGAAGCTTTCTTT. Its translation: CASSFGNSEAFF.